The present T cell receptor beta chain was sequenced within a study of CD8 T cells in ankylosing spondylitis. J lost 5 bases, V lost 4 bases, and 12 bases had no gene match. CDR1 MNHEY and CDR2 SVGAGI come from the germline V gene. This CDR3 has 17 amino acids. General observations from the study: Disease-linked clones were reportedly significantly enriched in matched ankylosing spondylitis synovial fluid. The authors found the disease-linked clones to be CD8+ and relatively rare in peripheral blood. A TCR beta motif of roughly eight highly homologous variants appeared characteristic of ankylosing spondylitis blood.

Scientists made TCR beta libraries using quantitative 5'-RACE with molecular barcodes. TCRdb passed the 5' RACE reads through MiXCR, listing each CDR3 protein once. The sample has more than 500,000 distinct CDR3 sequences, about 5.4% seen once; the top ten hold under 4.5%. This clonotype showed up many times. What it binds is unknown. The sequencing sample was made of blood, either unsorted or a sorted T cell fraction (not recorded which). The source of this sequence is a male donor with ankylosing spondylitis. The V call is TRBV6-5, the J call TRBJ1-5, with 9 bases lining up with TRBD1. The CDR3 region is CASSSGRTGDRYQPQHF. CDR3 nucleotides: TGTGCCAGCAGTTCCGGAAGGACAGGGGATAGGTATCAGCCCCAGCATTTT.